What follows are 7 T cell receptor beta chains derived from one specimen sequenced in a study. Via MiXCR, TCRdb re-called the 5' RACE reads, giving one row per CDR3 protein. The repertoire includes around 37,000 distinct CDR3 sequences, about 29% of them detected once, and 3.7% sits in the top ten. The sample comprised memory CD4+ T cells sorted from a lymph node. The subset: memory CD4+ T cells, CD4+CD45RO+CD25-. The receptors stem from a female donor with breast cancer.

With respect to this clonotype: Germline and junction disagree at one end, which may indicate a read error. The V call is TRBV12-3 or TRBV12-4, the J call TRBJ2-1; possible D gene TRBD2, 6 bases. The CDR3 is made up of 13 amino acids. The CDR3 region is CASTTGERFEQFF. CDR3 in DNA: TGCGCCAGCACCACGGGGGAAAGGTTTGAGCAGTTCTTC.

The rearrangement links TRBV2 to TRBJ2-5; TRBD1 agrees at 11 bases. After removal of 6 bases from V and 5 bases from J, the junction contained 5 bases not matched to a gene. CDR3 length equals 14 residues. CDR1 SNHLY and CDR2 FYNNEI come from the germline V gene. The CDR3 nucleotides are TGTGCCAGCAGCGGGACAGGGGGTTGGGAGACCCAGTACTTC. It yields the protein CASSGTGGWETQYF.

This clonotype has ten or more counts. V gene TRBV10-3 combines with J gene TRBJ2-1; 14 bases align to TRBD2. Trimming cost V 2 bases and J 7 bases; bases outside gene matches: 1. Germline lookup yields CDR1 ENHRY and CDR2 SYGVKD. This CDR3 is 15 amino acids long. The CDR3 sequence is CAISERLAGGNEQFF. CDR3 DNA sequence: TGTGCCATCAGTGAGCGACTAGCGGGGGGGAATGAGCAGTTCTTC.

This clonotype was seen a handful of times. The CDR3 DNA sequence: TGTGCCAGCACTCCCCTTTCGGGGACACGGAACACTGAAGCTTTCTTT. This codes for CASTPLSGTRNTEAFF. The chain recombines TRBV12-3 or TRBV12-4 with TRBJ1-1, with a possible D match to TRBD1 (6 bases). V was clipped by 7 bases and J by 1 base, with 19 bases between them. This CDR3 has 16 amino acids.

The gene calls are TRBV28 and TRBJ2-3, with D perhaps matching TRBD2 (5 bases). The germline V gene has CDR1 MDHEN and CDR2 SYDVKM. V was trimmed by 4 bases and J by 4 bases, leaving 15 bases between them. This CDR3 is built from 15 residues. CDR3 sequence (DNA): TGTGCCAGCAGTTCCTGGGGAGAGGCACCAGATACGCAGTATTTT. It encodes CASSSWGEAPDTQYF.

This clonotype was counted many times. The chain uses TRBV5-1 and TRBJ2-3; 10 nucleotides line up with TRBD2. Germline-derived CDR1 and CDR2 are SGHRS and YFSETQ. The CDR3 runs to 17 residues. The junction had 11 bases not matched to a gene; V was cut back by 4 bases and J by 3 bases. CDR3 coding DNA: TGCGCCAGCAGCCCCCGTGTAGCGGGAGGTGTGACAGATACGCAGTATTTT. This sequence encodes CASSPRVAGGVTDTQYF. Full variable domain (outside the CDR3, taken from reference TRBV5-1 and TRBJ2-3): KAGVTQTPRYLIKTRGQQVTLSCSPISGHRSVSWYQQTPGQGLQFLFEYFSETQRNKGNFPGRFSGRQFSNSRSEMNVSTLELGDSALYLCASSPRVAGGVTDTQYFGPGTRLTVL.

The V gene is TRBV5-6, the J gene TRBJ2-3; 8 nucleotides agree with TRBD1. The trim removed 5 bases at V and 5 bases at J, leaving 13 bases unmatched. The V gene's germline CDR1 is SGHDT and CDR2 YYEEEE. This CDR3 has 16 residues. The CDR3 DNA reads TGTGCCAGCAGTAACCTAGGACAGGGCGTGCAAGATACGCAGTATTTT. It yields the protein CASSNLGQGVQDTQYF.